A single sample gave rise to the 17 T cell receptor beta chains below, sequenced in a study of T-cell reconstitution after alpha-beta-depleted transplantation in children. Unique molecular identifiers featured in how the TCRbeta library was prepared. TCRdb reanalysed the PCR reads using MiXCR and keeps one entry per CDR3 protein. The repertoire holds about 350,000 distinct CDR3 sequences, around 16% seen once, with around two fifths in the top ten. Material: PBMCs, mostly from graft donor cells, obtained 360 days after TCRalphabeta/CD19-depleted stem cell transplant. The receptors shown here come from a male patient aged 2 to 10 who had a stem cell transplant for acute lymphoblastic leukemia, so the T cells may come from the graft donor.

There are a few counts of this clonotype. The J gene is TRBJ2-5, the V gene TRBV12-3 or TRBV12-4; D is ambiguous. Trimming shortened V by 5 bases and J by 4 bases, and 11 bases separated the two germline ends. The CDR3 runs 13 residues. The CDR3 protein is CASSKLNGETQYF. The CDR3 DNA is TGTGCCAGCAGTAAGCTGAATGGAGAGACCCAGTACTTC.

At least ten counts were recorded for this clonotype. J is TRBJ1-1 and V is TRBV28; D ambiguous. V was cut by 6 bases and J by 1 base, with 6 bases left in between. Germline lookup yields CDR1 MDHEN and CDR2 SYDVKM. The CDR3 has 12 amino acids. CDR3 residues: CASRAPNTEAFF. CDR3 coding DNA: TGTGCCAGCAGGGCACCGAACACTGAAGCTTTCTTT.

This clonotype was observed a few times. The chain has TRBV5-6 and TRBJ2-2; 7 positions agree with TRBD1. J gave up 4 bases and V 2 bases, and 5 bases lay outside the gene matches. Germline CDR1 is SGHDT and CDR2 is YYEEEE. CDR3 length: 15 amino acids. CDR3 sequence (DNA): TGTGCCAGCAGCTTATATTGGACAGGCACCGGGGAGCTGTTTTTT. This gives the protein CASSLYWTGTGELFF.

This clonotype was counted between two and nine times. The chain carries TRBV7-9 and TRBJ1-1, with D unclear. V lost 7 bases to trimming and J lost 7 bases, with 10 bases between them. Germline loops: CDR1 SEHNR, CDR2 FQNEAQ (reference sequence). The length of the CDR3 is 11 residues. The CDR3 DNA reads TGTGCCAGCACCTTCCTAGGTGAAGCTTTCTTT. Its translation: CASTFLGEAFF.

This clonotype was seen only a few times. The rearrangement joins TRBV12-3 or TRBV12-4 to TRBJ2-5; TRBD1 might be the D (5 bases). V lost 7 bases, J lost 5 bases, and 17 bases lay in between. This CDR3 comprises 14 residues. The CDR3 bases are TGTGCCAGCACTCCAGGGCAGGGCCGGGAGACCCAGTACTTC. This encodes CASTPGQGRETQYF.

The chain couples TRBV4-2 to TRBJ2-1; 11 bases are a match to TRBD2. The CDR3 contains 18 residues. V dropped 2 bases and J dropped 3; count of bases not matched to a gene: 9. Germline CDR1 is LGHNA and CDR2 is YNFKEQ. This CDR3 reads CASSQRPASGGYYNEQFF. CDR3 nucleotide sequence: TGTGCCAGCAGCCAAAGACCGGCTAGCGGGGGGTACTACAATGAGCAGTTCTTC.

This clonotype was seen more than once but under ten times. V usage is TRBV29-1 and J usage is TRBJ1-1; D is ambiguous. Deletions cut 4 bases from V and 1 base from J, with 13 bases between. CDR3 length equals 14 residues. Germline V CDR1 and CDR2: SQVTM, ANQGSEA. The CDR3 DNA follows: TGCAGCGTTGTGATTGGTTGGGGGAACACTGAAGCTTTCTTT. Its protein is CSVVIGWGNTEAFF.

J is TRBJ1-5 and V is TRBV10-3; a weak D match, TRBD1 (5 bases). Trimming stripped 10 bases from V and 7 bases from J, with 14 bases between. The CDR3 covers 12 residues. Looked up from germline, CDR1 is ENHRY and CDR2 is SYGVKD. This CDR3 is CASWDEGQPQHF. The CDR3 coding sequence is TGTGCCAGTTGGGACGAGGGACAGCCCCAGCATTTT.

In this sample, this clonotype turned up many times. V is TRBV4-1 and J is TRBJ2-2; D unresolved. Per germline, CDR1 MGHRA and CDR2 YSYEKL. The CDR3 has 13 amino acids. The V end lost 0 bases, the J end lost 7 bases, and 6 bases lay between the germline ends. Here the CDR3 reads CASSQDVDGELFF. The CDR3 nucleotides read TGCGCCAGCAGCCAAGACGTGGACGGGGAGCTGTTTTTT.

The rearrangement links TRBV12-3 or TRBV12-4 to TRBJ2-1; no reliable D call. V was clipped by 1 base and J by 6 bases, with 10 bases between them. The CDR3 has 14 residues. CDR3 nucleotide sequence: TGTGCCAGCAGTTTAGGCATCGGGTTCAATGAGCAGTTCTTC. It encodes CASSLGIGFNEQFF.

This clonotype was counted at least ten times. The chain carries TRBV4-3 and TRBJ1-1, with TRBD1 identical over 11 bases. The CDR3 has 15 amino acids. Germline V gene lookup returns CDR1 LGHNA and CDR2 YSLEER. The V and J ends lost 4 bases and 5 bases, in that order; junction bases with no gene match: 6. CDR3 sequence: CASSRTGGRGTEAFF. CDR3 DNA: TGCGCCAGCAGCCGGACAGGGGGCAGAGGGACTGAAGCTTTCTTT.

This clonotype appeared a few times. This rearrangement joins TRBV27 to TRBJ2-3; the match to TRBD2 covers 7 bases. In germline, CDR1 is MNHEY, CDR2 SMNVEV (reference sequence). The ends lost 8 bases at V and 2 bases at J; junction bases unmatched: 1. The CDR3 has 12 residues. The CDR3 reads CASAGDTDTQYF. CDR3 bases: TGTGCCAGCGCGGGAGACACAGATACGCAGTATTTT.

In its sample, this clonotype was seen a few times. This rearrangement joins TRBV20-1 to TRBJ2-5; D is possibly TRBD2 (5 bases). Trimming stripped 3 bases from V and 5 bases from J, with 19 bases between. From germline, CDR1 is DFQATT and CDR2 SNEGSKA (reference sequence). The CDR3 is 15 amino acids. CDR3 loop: CSASLLAGLGETQYF. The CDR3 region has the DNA TGCAGTGCTAGTCTCCTAGCCGGGCTGGGGGAGACCCAGTACTTC.

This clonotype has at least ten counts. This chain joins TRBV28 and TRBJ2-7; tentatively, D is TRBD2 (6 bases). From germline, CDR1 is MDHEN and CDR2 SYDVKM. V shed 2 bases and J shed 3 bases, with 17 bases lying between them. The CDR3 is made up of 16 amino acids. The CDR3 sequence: CASSLGFPSERYEQYF. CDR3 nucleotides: TGTGCCAGCAGTTTAGGTTTTCCTAGCGAACGCTACGAGCAGTACTTC.

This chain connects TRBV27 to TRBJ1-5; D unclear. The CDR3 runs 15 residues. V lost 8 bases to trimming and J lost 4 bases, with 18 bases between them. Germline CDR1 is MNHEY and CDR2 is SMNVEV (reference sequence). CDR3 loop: CASARTVGSNQPQHF. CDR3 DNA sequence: TGTGCCAGCGCGCGAACAGTTGGATCGAATCAGCCCCAGCATTTT.

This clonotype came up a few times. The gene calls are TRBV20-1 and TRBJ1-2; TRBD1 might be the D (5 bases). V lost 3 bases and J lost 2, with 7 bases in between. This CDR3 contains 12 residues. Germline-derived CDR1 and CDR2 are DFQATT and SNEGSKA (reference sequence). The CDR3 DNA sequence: TGCAGTGCTAGGACAGTCAACTATGGCTACACCTTC. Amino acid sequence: CSARTVNYGYTF.

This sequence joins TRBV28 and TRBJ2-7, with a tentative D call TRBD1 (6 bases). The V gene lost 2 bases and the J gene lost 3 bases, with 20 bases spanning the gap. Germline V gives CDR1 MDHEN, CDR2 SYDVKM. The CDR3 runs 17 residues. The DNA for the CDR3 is TGTGCCAGCAGTTTAATGGGACACGAGAGCGCCTACTACGAGCAGTACTTC. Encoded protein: CASSLMGHESAYYEQYF.